This TCR beta chain was identified in a study of blood T cell repertoires in COVID-19. Study overall: Some COVID-19 samples were acute and others convalescent; all came from the United States, Italy and Spain. T cells, B-cell-depleted T cells, or PBMCs provided the cDNA or gDNA that served as material.

Authors' analysis steps: Amplifying reference gene primers gave estimates of nucleated cell counts. Some clones are missing from TCRdb's copy, which holds only in-frame ones; the method was immunoSEQ multiplex PCR. The D gene and trimming were derived from the DNA, and the V and J assignments and clone size from that table. Altogether 60,000 to 80,000 clones are present, roughly 83% being singletons, with the ten largest covering 8.8%. Germline V gives CDR1 SGHKS, CDR2 YYEKEE (reference sequence). Trimming left V 7 bases short and J 0 bases short, with 20 bases between. This CDR3 comprises 17 residues.

Sequencing was carried out using peripheral blood. The receptor was isolated from a man aged 45-60 years with active COVID-19. This chain joins TRBV5-5 and TRBJ1-5; D is perhaps TRBD1 (6 bases). The DNA for the CDR3 is TGTGCCAGCCCTCAGAGTGGGACACCGGATAGCAATCAGCCCCAGCATTTT. It is translated as CASPQSGTPDSNQPQHF.